This T cell receptor beta chain is from a study of cytomegalovirus exposure and HLA in healthy donors. Notes on the study in general: Subsequent analysis found a tendency for first-cohort TCR clusters to co-occur within the 110 or so validation repertoires.

CDR3 size: 15 residues. Germline V gene data show CDR1 as SNHLY and CDR2 as FYNNEI. V lost 7 bases to trimming and J lost 0 bases, with 13 bases between them. The donors were in the approximately 110-subject validation cohort; that cohort was separate from the roughly 730-subject first cohort. This clone was observed a few times. The antigen is unknown. Sequenced by immunoSEQ multiplex PCR; TCRdb stores in-frame clones only, minus some. The sample carries tens of thousands of clones, approximately 97% recorded once. The chain combines TRBV2 with TRBJ1-5; a weak D match, TRBD1 (5 bases). Material for sequencing was PBMCs. This clonotype originated in a man aged 18 to 29 in good health and CMV-seronegative. The CDR3 loop is CASMNGGYSNQPQHF. As DNA, the CDR3 is TGTGCCAGCATGAACGGGGGTTATAGCAATCAGCCCCAGCATTTT.